The next 18 T cell receptor beta chains were all read from a single sample in a study of human T cells and chemical hapten exposure. From the RACE reads, TCRdb called clonotypes with MiXCR, one entry per CDR3 protein. The sample carries about 96,000 distinct CDR3 sequences, roughly a tenth recorded once. Specified time point: patch test 2, 6 weeks after DPC sensitization. Noted treatment: therapeutic diphenylcyclopropenone sensitization with weekly scalp DPC. Here the sequenced sample was whole blood, taken in connection with sensitization to the hapten diphenylcyclopropenone (DPC). Receptors originate from a woman in her 40s with alopecia areata. Some clones in this sample may be carry-over from other donors' samples.

This clonotype was picked up a small number of times. The chain recombines TRBV5-1 with TRBJ2-1; tentatively, D is TRBD2 (5 bases). V lost 1 base, J lost 7 bases, and 12 bases lay in between. This CDR3 has 14 amino acids. CDR1 is SGHRS and CDR2 is YFSETQ in the germline V gene. In nucleotides, the CDR3 is TGCGCCAGCAGCTTGCTAGATCCGGGAAATGAGCAGTTCTTC. Encoded protein: CASSLLDPGNEQFF.

This chain connects TRBV28 to TRBJ2-7; 9 bases line up with TRBD1. Germline V lookup: CDR1 MDHEN, CDR2 SYDVKM. There are 12 residues in the CDR3. Unmatched junction bases numbered 4, after V lost 7 bases and J lost 6 bases. The CDR3 nucleotides are TGTGCCAGCAATGGACAGGGGTTCGAGCAGTACTTC. Protein sequence: CASNGQGFEQYF.

This clonotype was detected ten times or more. The chain recombines TRBV12-3 or TRBV12-4 with TRBJ2-5; 7 nucleotides match TRBD1. This CDR3 comprises 13 residues. Trimming took 5 bases from V and 2 from J; bases not matched to a gene: 2. CDR3 loop: CASSRQGQETQYF. CDR3 in DNA: TGTGCCAGCAGTAGACAGGGACAAGAGACCCAGTACTTC.

For this clonotype: This may come from a read error, since a much larger clone is one base off. The chain links TRBV24-1 to TRBJ1-5; D uncertain. CDR1 and CDR2 (germline): KGHDR, SFDVKD. The ends were cut back, 5 bases at V and 10 bases at J, with 17 bases in the middle. There are 14 residues in the CDR3. The DNA for the CDR3 is TGTGCCACCAGTGGTGACGGCTCCCCCGGTCCCCAGCATTTT. Its protein product is CATSGDGSPGPQHF.

The chain recombines TRBV12-3 or TRBV12-4 with TRBJ2-1, with 8 bases fitting TRBD1. This CDR3 comprises 15 residues. Trimming at V came to 4 bases and at J to 3 bases, leaving 5 bases not matched to a gene. The CDR3 DNA reads TGTGCCAGCAGTTCCCGGGACAGGATCTACAATGAGCAGTTCTTC. Its protein is CASSSRDRIYNEQFF.

The rearrangement joins TRBV9 to TRBJ2-1, with 10 bases identical to TRBD2. The CDR3 consists of 19 residues. Germline V CDR1 and CDR2: SGDLS, YYNGEE. The V gene end was trimmed by 3 bases and the J gene end by 7 bases; junction bases not matched to a gene: 19. CDR3 loop: CASSETAQRSGRALNEQFF. The CDR3 nucleotides read TGTGCCAGCAGCGAGACAGCCCAACGGAGCGGGAGGGCCTTGAATGAGCAGTTCTTC.

This clonotype showed up just a few times. This chain links TRBV9 with TRBJ2-7; D unresolved. V was clipped by 1 base and J by 4 bases, with 12 bases between them. The CDR3 is 14 residues long. Germline CDR1 is SGDLS and CDR2 is YYNGEE. CDR3 in amino acids: CASSVRGDRYEQYF. DNA for the CDR3: TGTGCCAGCAGCGTACGAGGCGATCGTTACGAGCAGTACTTC. Based on the CDR3 plus reference TRBV9 and TRBJ2-7, the full variable domain is DSGVTQTPKHLITATGQRVTLRCSPRSGDLSVYWYQQSLDQGLQFLIQYYNGEERAKGNILERFSAQQFPDLHSELNLSSLELGDSALYFCASSVRGDRYEQYFGPGTRLTVT.

This clonotype was observed many times. The chain carries TRBV4-2 and TRBJ1-1, with TRBD1 as a possible D gene (5 bases). Germline V gene data show CDR1 as LGHNA and CDR2 as YNFKEQ. The CDR3 length is 14 residues. V lost 0 bases, J lost 4 bases, and 9 bases lay in between. CDR3 in DNA: TGTGCCAGCAGCCAAGAGTATGGGGGCACTGAAGCTTTCTTT. Protein: CASSQEYGGTEAFF.

There are many counts of this clonotype. The rearrangement joins TRBV28 to TRBJ1-6, with D hard to call. V was pared by 1 base and J by 11 bases, with 15 bases between. CDR1 is MDHEN and CDR2 is SYDVKM in the germline V gene. This CDR3 has 15 residues. The DNA of the CDR3 is TGTGCCAGCAGTTTATTTCGGATTCGAGAGGCACCCCTCCACTTT. Protein: CASSLFRIREAPLHF.

The genes are TRBV25-1 and TRBJ2-7; D is perhaps TRBD1 (6 bases). This CDR3 spans 16 amino acids. V shed 6 bases and J shed 0 bases, with 18 bases lying between them. Germline CDR1 MGHDK, CDR2 SYGVNS. The CDR3 DNA follows: TGTGCCAGCAGCAGCCTACAGGGACAAGTCTCCTACGAGCAGTACTTC. Amino acid sequence: CASSSLQGQVSYEQYF.

This chain connects TRBV11-3 to TRBJ2-7, with D maybe TRBD1 (5 bases). The germline V gene encodes CDR1 SGHNT and CDR2 YENEEA. The CDR3 is made up of 14 amino acids. The germline V and J ends were trimmed by 5 bases and 5 bases, with 16 bases remaining between them. CDR3 amino acids: CASSQGGSANEQYF. Here the CDR3 DNA reads TGTGCCAGCAGCCAGGGTGGGTCGGCGAACGAGCAGTACTTC.

This clonotype was seen repeatedly, ten times or more. The chain employs TRBV18 and TRBJ2-1, with 9 bases fitting TRBD2. This CDR3 has 19 amino acids. Germline V gene data show CDR1 as KGHSH and CDR2 as LQKENI. V lost 6 bases and J lost 6; bases outside the gene matches: 21. The CDR3 coding sequence is TGTGCCAGCTCCCTACTGGCGCGGGAGGGACCTAGGAGGGTCAATGAGCAGTTCTTC. Residues: CASSLLAREGPRRVNEQFF.

This clonotype was found a few times. V and J are TRBV28 and TRBJ2-7, with D perhaps TRBD1 (6 bases). There are 15 residues in the CDR3. From germline, CDR1 is MDHEN and CDR2 SYDVKM. The ends were cut back, 4 bases at V and 0 bases at J, with 13 bases in the middle. CDR3 in DNA: TGTGCCAGCAGTTCCCCCCAGGGGCTCTCCTACGAGCAGTACTTC. Translated: CASSSPQGLSYEQYF. Together with reference TRBV28 and TRBJ2-7, the CDR3 gives the full variable domain: DVKVTQSSRYLVKRTGEKVFLECVQDMDHENMFWYRQDPGLGLRLIYFSYDVKMKEKGDIPEGYSVSREKKERFSLILESASTNQTSMYLCASSSPQGLSYEQYFGPGTRLTVT.

V and J are TRBV7-8 and TRBJ2-7; D may be TRBD2 (6 bases). V lost 5 bases, J lost 3 bases, and 17 bases lay in between. The germline V gene has CDR1 SGHVS and CDR2 FQNEAQ. CDR3 size: 15 residues. The CDR3 here is CASSETRALGYEQYF. The CDR3 coding sequence is TGTGCCAGCAGCGAGACTAGGGCACTGGGCTACGAGCAGTACTTC.

The table lists this clonotype with many counts. This chain links TRBV20-1 with TRBJ2-7; D call uncertain. The CDR3 contains 11 residues. V lost 3 bases and J 4 bases, leaving 7 bases between the germline ends. Germline CDR1 is DFQATT and CDR2 is SNEGSKA (reference sequence). CDR3 in DNA: TGCAGTGCTAGGGTTCGATACGAGCAGTACTTC. Translated: CSARVRYEQYF.

This clonotype has ten or more counts. The rearrangement links TRBV28 to TRBJ1-5, with 7 positions matching TRBD1. Per the germline V gene, CDR1 is MDHEN and CDR2 is SYDVKM. The CDR3 has 17 residues. V shed 3 bases and J 0 bases; nucleotides not matched to a gene: 8. For the CDR3, the DNA is TGTGCCAGCAGTTTTCCAGGGGGTCAGATTAGCAATCAGCCCCAGCATTTT. This gives the protein CASSFPGGQISNQPQHF.

This clonotype was observed a few times. The rearrangement joins TRBV5-6 to TRBJ2-7; 8 positions agree with TRBD2. This CDR3 has 19 residues. Germline V gene data show CDR1 as SGHDT and CDR2 as YYEEEE. The junction had 21 bases not matched to a gene; V was cut back by 0 bases and J by 7 bases. CDR3 amino acids: CASSLARVAGSPLLLEQYF. Here the CDR3 DNA reads TGTGCCAGCAGCTTGGCCAGAGTAGCGGGAAGCCCCTTACTGCTGGAGCAGTACTTC.

J is TRBJ2-1 and V is TRBV12-1; the D call in the table, TRBD2, was not verified against the DNA. TRBV12-1 is marked as a pseudogene. The CDR3 length is 17 residues. CDR3 amino acids: CASSHSCPGLADNEQFF. DNA for the CDR3: TGTGCCAGCAGCCATTCCTGCCCGGGACTAGCGGACAATGAGCAGTTCTTC.